Listed below are T cell receptor beta chains from one sample, sequenced in a study of OX40 agonist ivuxolimab in advanced cancers. Method: immunoSEQ multiplex PCR; TCRdb's copy keeps in-frame clones and lacks some. This sample yields tens of thousands of clones, of which around 90% are seen a single time; approximately 0.33% belongs to the top ten. The sequencing used CD4+ or CD8+ T cells sorted from blood, collected in a trial of the OX40 agonist ivuxolimab. These receptors all stem from an adult with an advanced solid tumor such as melanoma, head and neck, liver or kidney cancer. Both conserved end residues are part of each CDR3. The D gene is left open where the match is weak. Rows may omit the clone size; those that give it use once, few, many or a size class.

j_call,v_call,clone_size,d_call,cdr3_aa,cdr3_nt
TRBJ2-2,TRBV6-1,few,NA,CASRGPTNTGELFF,TGTGCCAGCAGGGGGCCTACGAACACCGGGGAGCTGTTTTTT
TRBJ2-1,TRBV7-3,NA,TRBD1,CASSWAGGELDEQFF,TGTGCCAGCAGTTGGGCAGGGGGCGAATTGGATGAGCAGTTCTTC
TRBJ2-7,TRBV6-1,NA,NA,CASSLHRAGLYEQYF,TGTGCCAGCAGCCTACACAGGGCAGGGCTATACGAGCAGTACTTC
TRBJ2-3,TRBV4-2,NA,TRBD1,CASSQWGLQGRSTDTQYF,TGTGCCAGCAGCCAATGGGGCTTACAGGGGCGTAGCACAGATACGCAGTATTTT
TRBJ1-5,TRBV13,few,NA,CASSLGLVGQPQHF,TGTGCCAGCAGCTTAGGCCTCGTGGGTCAGCCCCAGCATTTT
TRBJ1-6,TRBV6-6,NA,NA,CASSPGTSYNSPLHF,TGTGCCAGCAGCCCAGGGACCTCCTATAATTCACCCCTCCACTTT
TRBJ1-5,TRBV27,NA,NA,CASSLSGVMPQHF,TGTGCCAGCAGTTTATCGGGCGTGATGCCCCAGCATTTT
TRBJ2-1,TRBV6-4,NA,TRBD2,CASSATGGYEQFF,TGTGCCAGCAGTGCTACCGGGGGGTATGAGCAGTTCTTC
TRBJ1-3,TRBV7-8,few,NA,CASSQRGSGNTIYF,TGTGCCAGCAGCCAGCGGGGCTCTGGAAACACCATATATTTT
TRBJ2-3,TRBV6-4,once,TRBD2,CASSNGGSTDTQYF,TGTGCCAGCAGTAACGGGGGGAGCACAGATACGCAGTATTTT
TRBJ1-6,TRBV19,NA,NA,CASRPSINNSPLHF,TGTGCCAGTAGACCGTCGATAAATAATTCACCCCTCCACTTT
TRBJ1-4,TRBV5-4,NA,NA,CASSLRGTLNEKLFF,TGTGCCAGCAGCTTGAGGGGGACCCTTAATGAAAAACTGTTTTTT
TRBJ2-1,TRBV5-1,NA,TRBD1,CASGGKGTGLSSEQFF,TGCGCCAGCGGAGGCAAAGGGACAGGGCTCTCGAGTGAGCAGTTCTTC
TRBJ2-3,TRBV4-1,few,NA,CASIGGRDTDTQYF,TGCGCCAGCATTGGGGGCAGGGACACAGATACGCAGTATTTT
TRBJ1-1,TRBV5-1,NA,NA,CASSSEFRTLSGTEAFF,TGCGCCAGCAGCTCGGAATTTAGGACTCTTTCGGGAACTGAAGCTTTCTTT
TRBJ2-2,TRBV5-5,once,TRBD2,CASSLLLSSGAGELFF,TGTGCCAGCAGCTTGTTGTTGTCTAGCGGGGCCGGGGAGCTGTTTTTT
TRBJ2-1,TRBV11-3,NA,TRBD2,CASSLGLAGGHNEQFF,TGTGCCAGCAGCCTCGGACTAGCGGGGGGTCACAATGAGCAGTTCTTC
TRBJ1-1,TRBV7-2,NA,NA,CASSLGGAVMNTEAFF,TGTGCCAGCAGCTTAGGGGGGGCGGTCATGAACACTGAAGCTTTCTTT
TRBJ2-6,TRBV5-8,NA,NA,CASSKKDRTSGANVLTF,TGTGCCAGCAGCAAAAAAGACAGGACCTCTGGGGCCAACGTCCTGACTTTC
TRBJ1-2,TRBV7-3,NA,NA,CASSFDSNYGYTF,TGTGCCAGCAGTTTCGACAGCAACTATGGCTACACCTTC
TRBJ2-7,TRBV14,NA,TRBD1,CASSNTGGREQYF,TGTGCCAGTTCCAATACAGGGGGCCGAGAGCAGTACTTC
TRBJ1-4,TRBV2,NA,NA,CASRIDGSEKLFF,TGTGCCAGCAGGATAGACGGGAGTGAAAAACTGTTTTTT
TRBJ2-1,TRBV7-3,NA,NA,CASRPDDDNEQFF,TGTGCCAGCAGACCGGACGACGACAATGAGCAGTTCTTC
TRBJ2-7,TRBV27,NA,TRBD2,CASSLSPSGISYEQYF,TGTGCCAGCAGTTTATCCCCTAGCGGGATCTCCTACGAGCAGTACTTC
TRBJ2-6,TRBV6-1,NA,NA,CASSEPGTGANVLTF,TGTGCCAGCAGTGAACCAGGAACTGGGGCCAACGTCCTGACTTTC
TRBJ1-1,TRBV7-8,NA,NA,CASSFNQGNTEAFF,TGTGCCAGCAGCTTCAACCAGGGGAACACTGAAGCTTTCTTT
TRBJ2-1,TRBV2,NA,NA,CASSGSSRPGPPKIFNEQFF,TGTGCCAGCAGTGGATCAAGTAGGCCGGGACCCCCTAAAATTTTCAATGAGCAGTTCTTC
TRBJ2-1,TRBV7-2,once,NA,CASSLGGSDFEQFF,TGTGCCAGCAGCTTAGGGGGCAGTGACTTTGAGCAGTTCTTC
TRBJ1-5,TRBV30,NA,TRBD1,CAWSVKDRGNQPQHF,TGTGCCTGGAGTGTGAAAGACAGGGGCAATCAGCCCCAGCATTTT
TRBJ1-2,TRBV7-2,NA,NA,CASSQRQITLNYGYTF,TGTGCCAGCAGCCAAAGACAGATCACTCTGAACTATGGCTACACCTTC
TRBJ2-4,TRBV6-5,NA,NA,CASRKTGQNIQYF,TGTGCCAGCAGGAAAACAGGGCAAAACATTCAGTACTTC
TRBJ1-4,TRBV29-1,NA,TRBD1,CSVQGDNEKLFF,TGCAGCGTACAGGGGGACAACGAAAAACTGTTTTTT
TRBJ2-7,TRBV4-2,NA,TRBD1,CASSRGTGNIYEQYF,TGTGCCAGCAGCCGTGGGACAGGGAATATCTACGAGCAGTACTTC
TRBJ2-5,TRBV27,NA,NA,CASSLGRGQETQYF,TGTGCCAGCAGCCTCGGGCGGGGCCAAGAGACCCAGTACTTC
TRBJ2-7,TRBV27,once,NA,CASSLQVWGTEQYF,TGTGCCAGCAGTTTACAGGTTTGGGGGACCGAGCAGTACTTC
TRBJ2-7,TRBV20-1,NA,NA,CSARREGEQYF,TGCAGTGCTAGGAGAGAAGGCGAGCAGTACTTC
TRBJ1-6,TRBV7-2,NA,TRBD1,CASSFGQGVSPLHF,TGTGCCAGCAGCTTCGGACAGGGGGTATCACCCCTCCACTTT
TRBJ2-3,TRBV19,NA,TRBD1,CASSIGDSRTDTQYF,TGTGCCAGTAGTATAGGGGACAGTCGCACAGATACGCAGTATTTT
TRBJ2-4,TRBV20-1,NA,NA,CSAKRENIQYF,TGCAGTGCTAAAAGGGAGAACATTCAGTACTTC